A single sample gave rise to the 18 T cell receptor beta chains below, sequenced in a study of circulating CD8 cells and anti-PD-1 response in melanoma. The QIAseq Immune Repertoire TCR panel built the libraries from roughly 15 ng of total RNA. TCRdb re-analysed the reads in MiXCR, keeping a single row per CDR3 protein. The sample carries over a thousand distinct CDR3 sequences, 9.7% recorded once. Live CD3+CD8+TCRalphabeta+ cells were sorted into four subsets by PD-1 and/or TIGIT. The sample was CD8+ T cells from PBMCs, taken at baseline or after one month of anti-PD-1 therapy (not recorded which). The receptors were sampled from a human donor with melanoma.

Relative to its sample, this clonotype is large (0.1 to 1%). The CDR3 nucleotides read TGCAGTGCTAGCTTAAGTTTGGACAGGGACACAGATACGCAGTATTTT. Protein: CSASLSLDRDTDTQYF. The chain combines TRBV20-1 with TRBJ2-3; TRBD1 matches at 8 bases. The V gene's germline CDR1 is DFQATT and CDR2 SNEGSKA (reference sequence). The CDR3 runs 16 residues. The J segment lost 2 bases and the V segment lost 3 bases, leaving 10 bases of the junction unmatched.

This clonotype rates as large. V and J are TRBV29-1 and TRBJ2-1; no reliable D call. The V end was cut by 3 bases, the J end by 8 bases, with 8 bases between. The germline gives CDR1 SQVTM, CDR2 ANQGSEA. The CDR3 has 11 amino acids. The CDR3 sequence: CSVEMGHEQFF. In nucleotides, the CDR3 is TGCAGCGTTGAGATGGGCCATGAGCAGTTCTTC.

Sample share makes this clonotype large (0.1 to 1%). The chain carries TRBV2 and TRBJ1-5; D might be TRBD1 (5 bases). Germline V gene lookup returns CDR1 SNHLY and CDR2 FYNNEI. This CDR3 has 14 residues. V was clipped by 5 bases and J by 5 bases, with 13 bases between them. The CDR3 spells CASSTPGGDQPQHF. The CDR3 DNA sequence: TGTGCCAGCAGTACCCCCGGGGGGGATCAGCCCCAGCATTTT. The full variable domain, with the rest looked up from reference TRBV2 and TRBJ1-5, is EPEVTQTPSHQVTQMGQEVILRCVPISNHLYFYWYRQILGQKVEFLVSFYNNEISEKSEIFDDQFSVERPDGSNFTLKIRSTKLEDSAMYFCASSTPGGDQPQHFGDGTRLSIL.

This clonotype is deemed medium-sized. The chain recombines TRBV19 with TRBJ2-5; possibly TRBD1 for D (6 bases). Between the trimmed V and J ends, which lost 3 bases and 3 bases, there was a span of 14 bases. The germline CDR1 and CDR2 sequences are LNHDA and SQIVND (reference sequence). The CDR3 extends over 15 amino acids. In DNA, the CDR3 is TGTGCCAGTAGTATTATGGGGACAATGAAAGAGACCCAGTACTTC. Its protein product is CASSIMGTMKETQYF.

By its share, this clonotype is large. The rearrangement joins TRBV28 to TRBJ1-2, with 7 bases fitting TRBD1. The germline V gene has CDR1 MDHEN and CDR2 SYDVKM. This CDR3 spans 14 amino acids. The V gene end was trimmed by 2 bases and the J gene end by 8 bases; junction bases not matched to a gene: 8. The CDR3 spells CASSLLNRGDGYTF. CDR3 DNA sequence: TGTGCCAGCAGTTTACTGAACAGGGGAGACGGCTACACCTTC.

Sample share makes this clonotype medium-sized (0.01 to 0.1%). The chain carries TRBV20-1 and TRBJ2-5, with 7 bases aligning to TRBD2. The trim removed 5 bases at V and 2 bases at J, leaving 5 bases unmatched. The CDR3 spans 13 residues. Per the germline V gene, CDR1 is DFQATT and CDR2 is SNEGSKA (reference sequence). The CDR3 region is CSAPRTRQETQYF. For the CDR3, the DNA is TGCAGTGCTCCCCGGACTAGGCAAGAGACCCAGTACTTC.

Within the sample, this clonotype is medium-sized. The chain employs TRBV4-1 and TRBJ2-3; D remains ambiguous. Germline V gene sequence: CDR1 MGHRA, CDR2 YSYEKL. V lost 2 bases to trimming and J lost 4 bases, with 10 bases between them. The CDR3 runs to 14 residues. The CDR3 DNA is TGCGCCAGCAGCCAACGCGACCAGTCAGATACGCAGTATTTT. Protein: CASSQRDQSDTQYF.

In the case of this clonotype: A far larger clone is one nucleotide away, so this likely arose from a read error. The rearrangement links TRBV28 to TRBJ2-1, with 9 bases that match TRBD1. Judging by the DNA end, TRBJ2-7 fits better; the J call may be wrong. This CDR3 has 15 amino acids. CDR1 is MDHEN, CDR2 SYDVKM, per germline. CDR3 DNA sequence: TGTGCCAGCAGTTCCACCGGGACAGGGATACACGAGCAGTACTTC. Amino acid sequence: CASSSTGTGIHEQYF.

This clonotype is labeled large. CDR3 sequence reads: CSVGDGPYEQYF. The CDR3 DNA reads TGCAGCGTTGGTGACGGACCCTACGAGCAGTACTTC. The chain joins TRBV29-1 to TRBJ2-7, with D hard to call. The CDR3 has 12 residues. Trimming took 4 bases from V and 2 from J, leaving 9 bases between them. Germline CDR1 is SQVTM and CDR2 is ANQGSEA.

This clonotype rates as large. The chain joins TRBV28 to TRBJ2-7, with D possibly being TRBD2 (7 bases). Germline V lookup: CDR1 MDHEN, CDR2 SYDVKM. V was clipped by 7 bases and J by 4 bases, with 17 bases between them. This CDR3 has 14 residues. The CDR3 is CASTTRKGGYEQYF. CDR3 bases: TGTGCCAGCACCACCCGAAAGGGGGGGTACGAGCAGTACTTC.

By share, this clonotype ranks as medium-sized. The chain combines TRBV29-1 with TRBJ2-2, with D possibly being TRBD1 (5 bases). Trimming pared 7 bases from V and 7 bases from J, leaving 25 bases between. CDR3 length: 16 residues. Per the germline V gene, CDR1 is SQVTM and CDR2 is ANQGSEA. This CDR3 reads CSGTPRTRCWVGELFF. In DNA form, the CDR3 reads TGCAGCGGCACGCCTAGGACACGTTGTTGGGTCGGGGAGCTGTTTTTT.

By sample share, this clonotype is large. CDR3 in DNA: TGTGCCACCAGTGATTTGGACACCCTCGGCGGGGAGCTGTTTTTT. It yields the protein CATSDLDTLGGELFF. The chain recombines TRBV24-1 with TRBJ2-2; D remains ambiguous. The CDR3 is made up of 15 amino acids. Trimming left V 0 bases short and J 7 bases short, with 11 bases between. Germline V gene data show CDR1 as KGHDR and CDR2 as SFDVKD.

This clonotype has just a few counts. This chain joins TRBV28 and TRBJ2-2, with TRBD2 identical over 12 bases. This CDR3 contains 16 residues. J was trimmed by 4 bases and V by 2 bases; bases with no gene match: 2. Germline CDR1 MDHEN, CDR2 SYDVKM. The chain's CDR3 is CASSLLAGGPTGELFF. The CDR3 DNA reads TGTGCCAGCAGTTTACTAGCGGGGGGGCCCACCGGGGAGCTGTTTTTT.

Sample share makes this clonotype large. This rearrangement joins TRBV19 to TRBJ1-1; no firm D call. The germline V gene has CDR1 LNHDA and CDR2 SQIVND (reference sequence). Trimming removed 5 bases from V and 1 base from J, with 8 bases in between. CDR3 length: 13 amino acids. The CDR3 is CASSFGKNTEAFF. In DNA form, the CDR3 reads TGTGCCAGTAGTTTTGGGAAGAACACTGAAGCTTTCTTT.

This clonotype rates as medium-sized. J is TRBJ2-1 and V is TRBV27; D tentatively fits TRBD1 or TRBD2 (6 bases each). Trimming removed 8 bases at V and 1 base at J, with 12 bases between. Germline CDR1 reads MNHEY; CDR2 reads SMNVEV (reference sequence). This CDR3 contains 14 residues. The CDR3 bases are TGTGCCAGCGGGCCGGGGGCTTCCTACAATGAGCAGTTCTTC. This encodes CASGPGASYNEQFF.

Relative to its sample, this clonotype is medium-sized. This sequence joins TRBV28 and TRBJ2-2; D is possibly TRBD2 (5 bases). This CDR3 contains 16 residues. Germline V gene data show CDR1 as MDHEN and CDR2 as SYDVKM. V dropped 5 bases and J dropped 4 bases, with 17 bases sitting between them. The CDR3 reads CASSPEERGLTGELFF. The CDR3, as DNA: TGTGCCAGCAGTCCAGAGGAGCGAGGGCTCACCGGGGAGCTGTTTTTT.

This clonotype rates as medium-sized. The CDR3 protein is CASGISYEQYF. The CDR3 DNA reads TGTGCCAGCGGGATCTCCTACGAGCAGTACTTC. This chain joins TRBV6-6 and TRBJ2-7, with D unclear. The V and J ends lost 8 bases and 0 bases respectively, with 5 bases between them. The CDR3 contains 11 residues. Germline V gives CDR1 MNHNY, CDR2 SVGAGI (reference sequence).

In nucleotides, the CDR3 is TGTGCCAGCAGCCCTCCCGGGACAAAGGCCGGGGAGCTGTTTTTT. Translating gives CASSPPGTKAGELFF. J is TRBJ2-2 and V is TRBV7-3; D may be TRBD1 (6 bases). V lost 5 bases and J 6 bases, leaving 16 bases between the germline ends. This CDR3 has 15 residues. The V gene's germline CDR1 is SGHTA and CDR2 FQGTGA.